Shown below are 16 T cell receptor beta chains from a single sample sequenced in a study of CD8 T cells in Susac syndrome. About 0.5 to 1 ug RNA was reverse transcribed with random hexamers. Each CDR3 protein is one row after TCRdb ran MiXCR on the immunoSEQ multiplex PCR reads. This table has 210,000 or so distinct CDR3 sequences, 85% to 95% appearing once. Specimen: CD4+ T cells from PBMCs. The receptors come from a human donor with Susac syndrome.

V gene TRBV3-1 combines with J gene TRBJ1-5; the D is unclear. Germline V gene sequence: CDR1 LGHDT, CDR2 YNNKEL (reference sequence). Trimming took off 1 base at V and 5 bases at J, with 6 bases between the two ends. The CDR3 spans 13 residues. The CDR3, as DNA: TGTGCCAGCAGCCAAGGGGATGATCAGCCCCAGCATTTT. Its protein is CASSQGDDQPQHF.

The chain has TRBV3-1 and TRBJ1-6; D gene unclear. The germline gives CDR1 LGHDT, CDR2 YNNKEL (reference sequence). The CDR3 has 14 residues. V was pared by 0 bases and J by 14 bases, with 14 bases between. The CDR3 region is CASSQDFGNPSLHF. As DNA, the CDR3 is TGTGCCAGCAGCCAAGATTTCGGCAACCCGTCCCTCCACTTT.

The DNA of the CDR3 is TGTGCCAGCAGCCAAAAACCGGGACAGGGGAAAGAGACCCAGTACTTC. Protein sequence: CASSQKPGQGKETQYF. The chain is built from TRBV3-1 and TRBJ2-5; 10 positions match TRBD1. V dropped 2 bases and J dropped 3; count of bases not matched to a gene: 6. There are 16 residues in the CDR3. Germline V CDR1 and CDR2: LGHDT, YNNKEL (reference sequence).

The chain has TRBV29-1 and TRBJ2-7; 11 bases map to TRBD1. Germline V CDR1 and CDR2: SQVTM, ANQGSEA. Losses at the gene ends were 5 bases for V and 5 bases for J; bases not matched to a gene: 8. The CDR3 contains 14 residues. As DNA, the CDR3 is TGCAGCGTTCGACCCCTGGGACAGGGGGACGAGCAGTACTTC. Encoded protein: CSVRPLGQGDEQYF.

The chain uses TRBV19 and TRBJ1-6, with 8 bases aligning to TRBD1. The CDR3 has 13 residues. Germline values: CDR1 LNHDA, CDR2 SQIVND (reference sequence). V lost 6 bases, J lost 8 bases, and 3 bases stayed unmatched. The CDR3 nucleotides read TGTGCCAGTAGGGAACAGGGGGATTCACCCCTCCACTTT. Protein sequence: CASREQGDSPLHF.

CDR3 in amino acids: CASSFGGQPQHF. Written as DNA, the CDR3 is TGTGCCAGCAGTTTTGGGGGTCAGCCCCAGCATTTT. The chain recombines TRBV12-3 or TRBV12-4 with TRBJ1-5, with D perhaps matching TRBD1 (5 bases). Trimming cost V 3 bases and J 6 bases, with 6 bases left between them. The CDR3 is 12 amino acids.

The chain carries TRBV19 and TRBJ2-5; a possible D gene is TRBD2 (5 bases). Germline CDR1 reads LNHDA; CDR2 reads SQIVND (reference sequence). The V end lost 3 bases, the J end lost 5 bases, and 16 bases lay between the germline ends. The CDR3 length is 15 residues. For the CDR3, the DNA is TGTGCCAGTAGTATTATGGGCGGCGGACTCGAGACCCAGTACTTC. It is translated as CASSIMGGGLETQYF.

The V call is TRBV20-1, the J call TRBJ2-1; D may correspond to TRBD1 or TRBD2 (6 bases each). Germline V gene sequence: CDR1 DFQATT, CDR2 SNEGSKA (reference sequence). This CDR3 has 16 amino acids. V was pared by 4 bases and J by 3 bases, with 19 bases between. The CDR3 DNA reads as TGCAGTGCTAAGGGGGGAGGTCCCTCGGGCTACAATGAGCAGTTCTTC. It codes for CSAKGGGPSGYNEQFF.

The chain is built from TRBV28 and TRBJ1-2; no clear D. From germline, CDR1 is MDHEN and CDR2 SYDVKM. CDR3 length equals 12 residues. The germline V and J ends were trimmed by 6 bases and 7 bases, with 12 bases remaining between them. In DNA form, the CDR3 reads TGTGCCAGCAGGATTGGGTTTGCTGGCTACACCTTC. Translated, it gives CASRIGFAGYTF.

J is TRBJ2-7 and V is TRBV27; the D is unclear. Germline V gene sequence: CDR1 MNHEY, CDR2 SMNVEV (reference sequence). The CDR3 has 15 amino acids. The V gene lost 5 bases and the J gene lost 0 bases, with 14 bases spanning the gap. The CDR3 coding sequence is TGTGCCAGCAGTCCCCGGGCTGGGGTCTCCTACGAGCAGTACTTC. This sequence encodes CASSPRAGVSYEQYF.

The chain recombines TRBV24-1 with TRBJ2-1, with D perhaps matching TRBD1 or TRBD2 (6 bases each). This CDR3 region has 15 residues. Germline lookup yields CDR1 KGHDR and CDR2 SFDVKD. Trimming stripped 3 bases from V and 5 bases from J, with 13 bases between. The CDR3 here is CATSDPRGTNNEQFF. The CDR3 DNA follows: TGTGCCACCAGTGATCCTCGCGGGACAAACAATGAGCAGTTCTTC.

The gene calls are TRBV7-8 and TRBJ1-2, with TRBD1 as a possible D gene (6 bases). Germline CDR1 reads SGHVS; CDR2 reads FQNEAQ. The CDR3 consists of 15 residues. Trimming left V 5 bases short and J 3 bases short, with 16 bases between. CDR3 amino acids: CASSINREGYYGYTF. CDR3 bases: TGTGCCAGCAGCATAAACAGGGAGGGGTACTATGGCTACACCTTC.

The chain uses TRBV19 and TRBJ1-1; the D is unclear. Germline CDR1 and CDR2: LNHDA and SQIVND (reference sequence). The CDR3 has 15 amino acids. V was clipped by 0 bases and J by 6 bases, with 14 bases between them. The CDR3 DNA is TGTGCCAGTAGTATAGAAGGCGCGTCTGTCCCTGAAGCTTTCTTT. This translates into CASSIEGASVPEAFF. The variable domain in full, completed from reference TRBV19 and TRBJ1-1, reads DGGITQSPKYLFRKEGQNVTLSCEQNLNHDAMYWYRQDPGQGLRLIYYSQIVNDFQKGDIAEGYSVSREKKESFPLTVTSAQKNPTAFYLCASSIEGASVPEAFFGQGTRLTVV.

This rearrangement joins TRBV7-2 to TRBJ2-5; perhaps D is TRBD1 or TRBD2 (5 bases each). Germline assignment: CDR1 SGHTA and CDR2 FQGNSA. The CDR3 length is 16 residues. Trimming took off 5 bases at V and 3 bases at J, with 19 bases between the two ends. The CDR3 loop reads CASSPGTSVGKETQYF. CDR3 DNA sequence: TGTGCCAGCAGCCCAGGGACCAGCGTCGGCAAAGAGACCCAGTACTTC.

This chain links TRBV20-1 with TRBJ1-3; D gene ambiguous. There are 11 residues in the CDR3. Germline CDR1 DFQATT, CDR2 SNEGSKA (reference sequence). V was shortened by 5 bases and J by 3 bases, with 5 bases between the two germline ends. The CDR3 DNA reads as TGCAGTGCTGGCCTTGGAAACACCATATATTTT. It is translated as CSAGLGNTIYF.

This clonotype has just one count. The V gene is TRBV6-2 or TRBV6-3, the J gene TRBJ1-6; maybe TRBD1 (6 bases). CDR1 MNHEY and CDR2 SVGEGT come from the germline V gene. The V and J ends lost 5 bases and 7 bases respectively, with 9 bases between them. The CDR3 length is 13 residues. For the CDR3, the DNA is TGTGCCAGCAGTGGAGGGGGAAATTCACCCCTCCACTTT. This gives the protein CASSGGGNSPLHF.